The T cell receptor beta chain under discussion was sequenced for a study of cytomegalovirus exposure and HLA in healthy donors. The wider study: The roughly 120 validation repertoires, a later analysis reported, used the same platform as the roughly 710 first-cohort repertoires. Findings of the study overall: Published work reported that the classifier diagnosed cytomegalovirus status with high specificity and sensitivity. Investigators reported 150 to 200 TCR beta chains as tied to cytomegalovirus.

These donors were members of the roughly 120-subject validation cohort, a group separate from the approximately 680-subject first cohort. Concerning this clone: The target antigen is unknown.

Profiling relied on immunoSEQ multiplex PCR, and the TCRdb table lists in-frame clones only, not all of them. The table lists 200,000 or so clones, over 65% of them singletons. This TCR derives from a young woman in good health and CMV-seronegative. Sequencing was done on a sample of PBMCs.

CDR3 loop: CASSEVEGPEYF. The CDR3 DNA reads as TGTGCCAGCAGTGAAGTGGAGGGACCGGAGTACTTC. V is TRBV2 and J is TRBJ2-7; TRBD2 might be the D (6 bases). Germline V gene data show CDR1 as SNHLY and CDR2 as FYNNEI. V shed 1 base and J shed 11 bases, with 12 bases lying between them. The CDR3 covers 12 residues.